This entry lists 19 T cell receptor beta chains sequenced from one sample in a study of T cell changes during pregnancy in multiple sclerosis. Clones were sequenced by immunoSEQ multiplex PCR, and TCRdb holds only the in-frame ones, with some missing. This table holds tens of thousands of clones, around 90% found once. Sample: peripheral blood, taken in the first trimester of pregnancy. The receptor source for this set is a female donor in good health, enrolled as a control in a pregnancy study.

This chain uses TRBV19 with TRBJ2-7; 9 nucleotides match TRBD1. With V trimmed by 6 bases and J by 5 bases, 5 bases remained unmatched. The length of the CDR3 is 13 residues. Germline CDR1 reads LNHDA; CDR2 reads SQIVND (reference sequence). CDR3 sequence (DNA): TGTGCCAGTAGCTCAACAGGGGGCAACGAGCAGTACTTC. Translation gives CASSSTGGNEQYF.

The rearrangement joins TRBV25-1 to TRBJ2-1; 11 nucleotides line up with TRBD2. The germline V gene has CDR1 MGHDK and CDR2 SYGVNS. The junction had 10 bases not matched to a gene; V was cut back by 6 bases and J by 0 bases. The CDR3 length is 18 residues. The CDR3 region is CASRPGTSGLSSYNEQFF. CDR3 nucleotides: TGTGCCAGCAGACCCGGGACTAGCGGACTAAGCTCCTACAATGAGCAGTTCTTC.

The CDR3 here is CASSGGTGGSETQYF. The CDR3 DNA sequence: TGTGCCAGCAGCGGTGGGACAGGGGGCTCAGAGACCCAGTACTTC. The chain links TRBV6-1 to TRBJ2-5; TRBD1 agrees at 12 bases. The germline V gene encodes CDR1 MNHNS and CDR2 SASEGT. The CDR3 totals 15 residues. Losses at the gene ends were 6 bases for V and 4 bases for J; bases not matched to a gene: 6.

This clone was observed once. V is TRBV2 and J is TRBJ2-3, with TRBD2 identical over 13 bases. This CDR3 is 17 amino acids long. Germline values: CDR1 SNHLY, CDR2 FYNNEI. The V gene end was trimmed by 6 bases and the J gene end by 2 bases; junction bases not matched to a gene: 8. CDR3 nucleotides: TGTGCCAGCAGGGGACTAGCGGGGCCTTCCTTCACAGATACGCAGTATTTT. This codes for CASRGLAGPSFTDTQYF.

As to this clone: This same CDR3 is encoded by further DNA sequences in the sample. J is TRBJ2-7 and V is TRBV20-1; D is possibly TRBD1 (6 bases). CDR1 DFQATT and CDR2 SNEGSKA come from the germline V gene (reference sequence). The CDR3 covers 11 residues. V was shortened by 3 bases and J by 3 bases, with 6 bases between the two germline ends. CDR3 nucleotide sequence: TGCAGTGCTAGGGACAGCTACGAGCAGTACTTC. Translated: CSARDSYEQYF.

This chain connects TRBV5-6 to TRBJ2-7; 8 nucleotides agree with TRBD2. This CDR3 has 15 amino acids. Per the germline V gene, CDR1 is SGHDT and CDR2 is YYEEEE. J lost 7 bases, V lost 0 bases, and 9 bases had no gene match. The CDR3 spells CASSLGSGGPGEQYF. For the CDR3, the DNA is TGTGCCAGCAGCTTGGGCAGCGGGGGCCCGGGAGAGCAGTACTTC.

This clone occurred a few times. This chain links TRBV6-1 with TRBJ2-7; 7 bases align to TRBD1. The CDR3 covers 15 residues. Germline CDR1 reads MNHNS; CDR2 reads SASEGT. V trimming: 3 bases; J trimming: 0 bases; junction bases outside the gene matches: 5. The CDR3 DNA is TGTGCCAGCAGTGACGAGACAGGGAGCTCCTACGAGCAGTACTTC. This translates into CASSDETGSSYEQYF.

The gene calls are TRBV10-3 and TRBJ1-5, with a tentative D call TRBD1 (6 bases). Germline V gene data show CDR1 as ENHRY and CDR2 as SYGVKD. V shed 6 bases and J shed 5 bases, with 11 bases lying between them. CDR3 length: 13 residues. This CDR3 is CAISGRTDQPQHF. The CDR3 region has the DNA TGTGCCATCAGCGGGAGGACAGATCAGCCCCAGCATTTT.

The rearrangement uses TRBV7-9 and TRBJ1-2, with a weak D call TRBD1 (5 bases). Per germline, CDR1 SEHNR and CDR2 FQNEAQ (reference sequence). CDR3 size: 17 residues. V lost 3 bases to trimming and J lost 0 bases, with 17 bases between them. CDR3 nucleotides: TGTGCCAGCAGCTTGGCAGGGATCCTCAAGGCTAACTATGGCTACACCTTC. It encodes CASSLAGILKANYGYTF.

The V and J genes are TRBV7-2 and TRBJ2-1, with 9 bases matching TRBD2. J was trimmed by 4 bases and V by 4 bases; bases with no gene match: 8. This CDR3 is built from 16 residues. The germline CDR1 and CDR2 sequences are SGHTA and FQGNSA. In DNA, the CDR3 is TGTGCCAGCAGCTCCCAAGGACTAGCGAAGTACAATGAGCAGTTCTTC. As protein: CASSSQGLAKYNEQFF. Complete variable domain (other parts from reference TRBV7-2 and TRBJ2-1): GAGVSQSPSNKVTEKGKDVELRCDPISGHTALYWYRQSLGQGLEFLIYFQGNSAPDKSGLPSDRFSAERTGGSVSTLTIQRTQQEDSAVYLCASSSQGLAKYNEQFFGPGTRLTVL.

This clone is a singleton in its sample. V usage is TRBV5-6 and J usage is TRBJ2-2; TRBD1 aligns across 8 bases. Germline V CDR1 and CDR2: SGHDT, YYEEEE. The CDR3 is made up of 16 amino acids. V lost 6 bases and J lost 1; bases outside the gene matches: 8. CDR3 sequence: CASNQLGTGNTGELFF. DNA for the CDR3: TGTGCCAGCAACCAATTGGGGACAGGGAACACCGGGGAGCTGTTTTTT. Combining the CDR3 with reference TRBV5-6 and TRBJ2-2 gives the whole variable domain DAGVTQSPTHLIKTRGQQVTLRCSPKSGHDTVSWYQQALGQGPQFIFQYYEEEERQRGNFPDRFSGHQFPNYSSELNVNALLLGDSALYLCASNQLGTGNTGELFFGEGSRLTVL.

This sequence joins TRBV19 and TRBJ1-5, with 8 bases matching TRBD1. The J segment lost 4 bases and the V segment lost 1 base, leaving 0 bases of the junction unmatched. The CDR3 length is 14 residues. Per the germline V gene, CDR1 is LNHDA and CDR2 is SQIVND (reference sequence). CDR3 sequence reads: CASSIGQGNQPQHF. DNA of the CDR3: TGTGCCAGTAGTATAGGACAGGGGAATCAGCCCCAGCATTTT. Full variable domain (outside the CDR3, taken from reference TRBV19 and TRBJ1-5): DGGITQSPKYLFRKEGQNVTLSCEQNLNHDAMYWYRQDPGQGLRLIYYSQIVNDFQKGDIAEGYSVSREKKESFPLTVTSAQKNPTAFYLCASSIGQGNQPQHFGDGTRLSIL.

V and J are TRBV30 and TRBJ1-4, with unresolved D. Germline V gene sequence: CDR1 GTSNPN, CDR2 SVGIG (reference sequence). The V and J ends lost 3 bases and 8 bases respectively, with 4 bases between them. The CDR3 is 10 amino acids. The CDR3 DNA sequence: TGTGCCTGGAGGGGCGAAAAACTGTTTTTT. Residues: CAWRGEKLFF.

DNA of the CDR3: TGTGCCAGCAGCTTAGTGCTAGCGGGGGGGTACAATGAGCAGTTCTTC. It is translated as CASSLVLAGGYNEQFF. The genes are TRBV7-2 and TRBJ2-1, with 12 bases aligning to TRBD2. With 1 base clipped from V and 4 bases from J, the junction kept 2 bases outside the gene matches. The CDR3 spans 16 residues. The germline V gene has CDR1 SGHTA and CDR2 FQGNSA.

The chain combines TRBV5-6 with TRBJ2-1; tentative D call: TRBD1 (5 bases). V was clipped by 4 bases and J by 8 bases, with 13 bases between them. The germline V gene has CDR1 SGHDT and CDR2 YYEEEE. The CDR3 covers 13 residues. The CDR3 sequence: CASSLRGFDEQFF. The CDR3 DNA is TGTGCCAGCAGCCTAAGGGGTTTCGATGAGCAGTTCTTC.

The rearrangement uses TRBV4-1 and TRBJ1-2; D unresolved. In germline, CDR1 is MGHRA, CDR2 YSYEKL. There are 14 residues in the CDR3. The germline V and J ends were trimmed by 4 bases and 2 bases, with 11 bases remaining between them. The chain's CDR3 is CASSRASPNYGYTF. CDR3 DNA: TGCGCCAGCAGCCGGGCCAGCCCAAACTATGGCTACACCTTC.

V gene TRBV9 combines with J gene TRBJ2-3; 7 positions agree with TRBD2. The CDR3 loop spans 17 amino acids. V trimming: 0 bases; J trimming: 4 bases; junction bases outside the gene matches: 11. The V gene's germline CDR1 is SGDLS and CDR2 YYNGEE. The CDR3 DNA sequence: TGTGCCAGCAGCGTAGCCCCCCCGGGAGCGGGATCAGATACGCAGTATTTT. It yields the protein CASSVAPPGAGSDTQYF.

J is TRBJ2-2 and V is TRBV6-4; 7 positions match TRBD2. Germline trimming cut 8 bases from V and 0 bases from J; bases unmatched to any gene: 0. Germline V gene data show CDR1 as MRHNA and CDR2 as SNTAGT. CDR3 size: 13 residues. The CDR3 is CASGTTNTGELFF. The DNA of the CDR3 is TGTGCCAGCGGGACTACGAACACCGGGGAGCTGTTTTTT.

This clone was detected once. The V gene is TRBV4-1, the J gene TRBJ1-1; D is undetermined. V shed 1 base and J shed 6 bases, with 9 bases lying between them. This CDR3 comprises 13 residues. From germline, CDR1 is MGHRA and CDR2 YSYEKL. The CDR3: CASSQAGGAEAFF. The CDR3 bases are TGCGCCAGCAGCCAAGCCGGCGGCGCTGAAGCTTTCTTT.